Listed here are 9 T cell receptor beta chains from one sample, sequenced in a study of OX40 agonist ivuxolimab in advanced cancers. Profiled with immunoSEQ multiplex PCR; TCRdb holds only in-frame clones, not every one. This table has about 58,000 clones, 90% to 95% appearing once. Material: CD4+ or CD8+ T cells sorted from blood, obtained in a trial of the OX40 agonist ivuxolimab. The receptor set was obtained from an adult with an advanced solid tumor such as melanoma, head and neck, liver or kidney cancer.

This clone was found once. The V call is TRBV9, the J call TRBJ2-3; no clear D gene. V shed 0 bases and J shed 2 bases, with 7 bases lying between them. The CDR3 totals 14 residues. Germline V gene lookup returns CDR1 SGDLS and CDR2 YYNGEE. CDR3 region: CASSVDGYTDTQYF. The CDR3 DNA sequence: TGTGCCAGCAGCGTAGATGGATACACAGATACGCAGTATTTT.

This chain links TRBV7-9 with TRBJ2-1; D gene unclear. The germline V gene has CDR1 SEHNR and CDR2 FQNEAQ (reference sequence). This CDR3 is 12 amino acids long. Trimming shortened V by 2 bases and J by 6 bases, and 5 bases separated the two germline ends. CDR3 amino acids: CASSLQGNEQFF. CDR3 nucleotide sequence: TGTGCCAGCAGCTTACAAGGCAATGAGCAGTTCTTC.

The chain links TRBV7-2 to TRBJ2-3, with D unresolved. Trimming pared 3 bases from V and 2 bases from J, leaving 6 bases between. Germline V gene sequence: CDR1 SGHTA, CDR2 FQGNSA. The CDR3 is 13 amino acids. CDR3 region: CASSFQNTDTQYF. The CDR3 bases are TGTGCCAGCAGCTTTCAGAACACAGATACGCAGTATTTT.

This chain connects TRBV18 to TRBJ2-7; perhaps TRBD2 as D (6 bases). Germline CDR1 KGHSH, CDR2 LQKENI. The V end was cut by 6 bases, the J end by 0 bases, with 15 bases between. This CDR3 comprises 15 residues. The CDR3 region has the DNA TGTGCCAGCTCTCAGAGCGCGGGGAGCTCCTACGAGCAGTACTTC. Protein product: CASSQSAGSSYEQYF.

This clone has just a few counts. This rearrangement joins TRBV7-9 to TRBJ2-1; D is possibly TRBD2 (6 bases). This CDR3 has 14 residues. The germline CDR1 and CDR2 sequences are SEHNR and FQNEAQ (reference sequence). With 5 bases removed from V and 2 bases from J, the gap between germline ends came to 10 bases. CDR3 bases: TGTGCCAGCAGCACCGGGACTGCCTACAATGAGCAGTTCTTC. Amino acids: CASSTGTAYNEQFF.

This chain connects TRBV18 to TRBJ2-3; D may be TRBD1 or TRBD2 (5 bases each). Looked up from germline, CDR1 is KGHSH and CDR2 is LQKENI. The CDR3 consists of 14 residues. Trimming pared 1 base from V and 2 bases from J, leaving 7 bases between. Here the CDR3 DNA reads TGTGCCAGCTCACCACAGGGACCCACAGATACGCAGTATTTT. Encoded protein: CASSPQGPTDTQYF.

The chain joins TRBV28 to TRBJ2-3; 9 bases align to TRBD2. Trimming took 6 bases from V and 0 from J; bases not matched to a gene: 4. Germline V gives CDR1 MDHEN, CDR2 SYDVKM. This CDR3 has 15 amino acids. CDR3 in DNA: TGTGCCAGCAGGCCTAGCGGGGTGAGCACAGATACGCAGTATTTT. It encodes CASRPSGVSTDTQYF.

This chain joins TRBV30 and TRBJ1-1; unclear D gene. V lost 0 bases and J 3 bases, leaving 11 bases between the germline ends. This CDR3 comprises 14 residues. CDR1 and CDR2 (germline): GTSNPN, SVGIG (reference sequence). The CDR3 here is CAWSVQWGHTEAFF. The DNA of the CDR3 is TGTGCCTGGAGTGTACAATGGGGTCACACTGAAGCTTTCTTT.

The gene calls are TRBV9 and TRBJ2-1; 8 bases line up with TRBD2. Germline assignment: CDR1 SGDLS and CDR2 YYNGEE. The V segment lost 3 bases and the J segment 2 bases; nucleotides outside the gene matches: 1. The CDR3 runs 14 residues. This CDR3 is CASSARGAYNEQFF. The CDR3 region has the DNA TGTGCCAGCAGCGCGCGGGGGGCCTACAATGAGCAGTTCTTC.